This TCR beta chain appears in the sequencing data of a study of blood T cell repertoires in COVID-19. Study-level information: Samples taken during acute and convalescent COVID-19 were collected in the United States, Italy and Spain. The cDNA or gDNA used as material had been derived from T cells, B-cell-depleted T cells, or PBMCs.

The CDR3 sequence is 15 residues long. V trimming: 0 bases; J trimming: 4 bases; junction bases outside the gene matches: 6. Looked up from germline, CDR1 is SEHNR and CDR2 is FQNEAQ (reference sequence). Sequenced by immunoSEQ multiplex PCR; TCRdb stores in-frame clones only, minus some. The table lists tens of thousands of clones, approximately 89% of them singletons. This clone has a handful of counts. This sequence originates from a man aged 55 to 70 with active COVID-19. The specimen sequenced was peripheral blood. J is TRBJ2-7 and V is TRBV7-9; 7 nucleotides agree with TRBD2. CDR3 sequence: CASSLASSGIYEQYF. CDR3 coding DNA: TGTGCCAGCAGCTTAGCCTCTAGCGGTATATACGAGCAGTACTTC.